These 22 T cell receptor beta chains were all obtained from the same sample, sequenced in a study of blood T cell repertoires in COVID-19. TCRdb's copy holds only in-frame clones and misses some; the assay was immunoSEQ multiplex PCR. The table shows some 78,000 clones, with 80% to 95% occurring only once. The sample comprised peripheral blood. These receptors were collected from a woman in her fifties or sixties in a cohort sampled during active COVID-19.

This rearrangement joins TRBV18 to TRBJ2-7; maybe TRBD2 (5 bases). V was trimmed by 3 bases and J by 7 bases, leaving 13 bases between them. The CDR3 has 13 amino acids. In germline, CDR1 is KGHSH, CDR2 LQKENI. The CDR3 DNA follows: TGTGCCAGCTCACCCGGGGTTAAAATAGAGCAGTACTTC. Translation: CASSPGVKIEQYF.

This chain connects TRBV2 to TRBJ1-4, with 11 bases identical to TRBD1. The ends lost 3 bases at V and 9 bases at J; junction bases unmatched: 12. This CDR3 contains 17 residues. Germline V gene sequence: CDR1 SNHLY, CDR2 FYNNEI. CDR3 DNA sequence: TGTGCCAGCAGTGAGGTCTCGTCAGGGACAGGGGGAAAAAAACTGTTTTTT. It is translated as CASSEVSSGTGGKKLFF. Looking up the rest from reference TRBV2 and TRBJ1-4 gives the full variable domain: EPEVTQTPSHQVTQMGQEVILRCVPISNHLYFYWYRQILGQKVEFLVSFYNNEISEKSEIFDDQFSVERPDGSNFTLKIRSTKLEDSAMYFCASSEVSSGTGGKKLFFGSGTQLSVL.

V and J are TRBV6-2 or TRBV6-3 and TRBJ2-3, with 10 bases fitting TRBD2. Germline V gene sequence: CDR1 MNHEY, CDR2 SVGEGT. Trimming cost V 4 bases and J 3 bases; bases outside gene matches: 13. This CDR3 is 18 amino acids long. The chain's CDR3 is CASSSDPGVAGGTDTQYF. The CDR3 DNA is TGTGCCAGCAGTTCAGACCCTGGGGTAGCGGGAGGAACAGATACGCAGTATTTT.

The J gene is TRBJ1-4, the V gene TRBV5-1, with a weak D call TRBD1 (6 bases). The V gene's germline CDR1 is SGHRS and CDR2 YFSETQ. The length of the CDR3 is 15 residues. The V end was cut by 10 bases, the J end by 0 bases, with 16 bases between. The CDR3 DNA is TGCGCCTCCACACAGGGTACTGCAACTAATGAAAAACTGTTTTTT. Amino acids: CASTQGTATNEKLFF.

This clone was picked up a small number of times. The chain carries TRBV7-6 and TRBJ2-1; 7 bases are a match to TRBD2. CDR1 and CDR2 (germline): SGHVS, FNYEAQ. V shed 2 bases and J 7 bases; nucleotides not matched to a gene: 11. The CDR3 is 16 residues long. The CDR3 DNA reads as TGTGCCAGCAGCTTACGAGGCGGGAGCCAAGGGAATGAGCAGTTCTTC. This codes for CASSLRGGSQGNEQFF.

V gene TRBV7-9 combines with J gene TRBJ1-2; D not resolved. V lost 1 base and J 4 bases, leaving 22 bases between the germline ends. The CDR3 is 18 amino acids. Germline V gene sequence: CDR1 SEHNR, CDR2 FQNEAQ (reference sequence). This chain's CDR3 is CASSLVGGRTNHGYGYTF. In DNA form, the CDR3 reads TGTGCCAGCAGCTTAGTGGGAGGGCGTACAAATCATGGCTATGGCTACACCTTC.

The CDR3 loop is CASSEAVLAGARNEQFF. The DNA of the CDR3 is TGTGCCAGCAGTGAAGCAGTATTAGCGGGAGCGAGGAATGAGCAGTTCTTC. The V gene is TRBV2, the J gene TRBJ2-1; 9 positions match TRBD2. CDR3 length: 17 amino acids. V lost 0 bases and J lost 7; bases outside the gene matches: 10. Germline loops: CDR1 SNHLY, CDR2 FYNNEI.

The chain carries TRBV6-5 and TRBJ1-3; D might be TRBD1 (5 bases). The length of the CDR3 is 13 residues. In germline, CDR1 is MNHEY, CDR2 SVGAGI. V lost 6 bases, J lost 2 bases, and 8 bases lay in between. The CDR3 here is CASRGGAGNTIYF. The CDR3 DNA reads TGTGCCAGCAGGGGGGGGGCTGGAAACACCATATATTTT.

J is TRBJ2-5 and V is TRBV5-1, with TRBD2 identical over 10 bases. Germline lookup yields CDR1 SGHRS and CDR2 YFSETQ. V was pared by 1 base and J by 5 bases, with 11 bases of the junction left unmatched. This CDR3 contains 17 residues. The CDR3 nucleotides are TGCGCCAGCAGCTTGACTGCGTCTAGCGGGAGTGAGGAGACCCAGTACTTC. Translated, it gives CASSLTASSGSEETQYF.

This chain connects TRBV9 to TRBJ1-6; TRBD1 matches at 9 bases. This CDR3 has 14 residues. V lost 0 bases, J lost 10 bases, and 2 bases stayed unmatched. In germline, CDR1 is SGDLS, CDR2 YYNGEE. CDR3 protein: CASSVGTGESPLHF. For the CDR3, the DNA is TGTGCCAGCAGCGTAGGGACAGGGGAATCACCCCTCCACTTT.

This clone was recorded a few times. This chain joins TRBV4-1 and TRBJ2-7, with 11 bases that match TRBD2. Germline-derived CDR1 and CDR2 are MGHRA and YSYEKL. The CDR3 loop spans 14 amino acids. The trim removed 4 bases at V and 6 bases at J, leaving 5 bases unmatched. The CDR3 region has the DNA TGCGCCAGCAGCCCGGGCGGGACTAGCGGCGAGCAGTACTTC. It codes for CASSPGGTSGEQYF.

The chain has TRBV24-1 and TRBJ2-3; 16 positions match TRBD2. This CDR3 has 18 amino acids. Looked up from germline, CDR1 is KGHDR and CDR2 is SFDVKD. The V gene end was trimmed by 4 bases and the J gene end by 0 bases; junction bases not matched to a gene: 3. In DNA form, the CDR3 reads TGTGCCACCAGTGACCTGGGACTAGCGGGAGGGAGCACAGATACGCAGTATTTT. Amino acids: CATSDLGLAGGSTDTQYF.

The CDR3, as DNA: TGCGCCAGCAGCACGGACAGGGGGGGTTACGAGCAGTACTTC. It yields the protein CASSTDRGGYEQYF. The J gene is TRBJ2-7, the V gene TRBV5-1, with TRBD1 matching 10 bases. Unmatched junction bases numbered 5, after V lost 4 bases and J lost 4 bases. From germline, CDR1 is SGHRS and CDR2 YFSETQ. The CDR3 runs to 14 residues.

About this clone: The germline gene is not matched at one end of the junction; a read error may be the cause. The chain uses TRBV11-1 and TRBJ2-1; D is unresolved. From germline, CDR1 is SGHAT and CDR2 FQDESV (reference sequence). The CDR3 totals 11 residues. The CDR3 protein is CASSSDNEQFF. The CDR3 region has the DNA TGTGCCAGCAGCTCCGACAATGAGCAGTTCTTC.

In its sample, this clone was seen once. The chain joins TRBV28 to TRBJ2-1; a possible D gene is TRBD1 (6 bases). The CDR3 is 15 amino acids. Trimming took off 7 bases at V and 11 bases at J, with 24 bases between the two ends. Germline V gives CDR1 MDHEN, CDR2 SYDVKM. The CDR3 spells CASIPSEQGPHQQFF. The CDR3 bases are TGTGCCAGCATTCCCTCGGAACAGGGCCCCCATCAGCAGTTCTTC. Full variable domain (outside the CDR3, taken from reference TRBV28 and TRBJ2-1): DVKVTQSSRYLVKRTGEKVFLECVQDMDHENMFWYRQDPGLGLRLIYFSYDVKMKEKGDIPEGYSVSREKKERFSLILESASTNQTSMYLCASIPSEQGPHQQFFGPGTRLTVL.

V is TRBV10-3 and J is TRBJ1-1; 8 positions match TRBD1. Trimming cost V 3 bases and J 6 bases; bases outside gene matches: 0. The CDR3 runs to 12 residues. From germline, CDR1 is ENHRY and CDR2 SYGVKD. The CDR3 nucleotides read TGTGCCATCAGTGACAGGGGGCCTGAAGCTTTCTTT. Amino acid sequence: CAISDRGPEAFF.

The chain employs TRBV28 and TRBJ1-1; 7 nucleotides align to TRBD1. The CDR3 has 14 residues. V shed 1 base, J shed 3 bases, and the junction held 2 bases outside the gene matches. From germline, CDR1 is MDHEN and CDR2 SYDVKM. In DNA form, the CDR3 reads TGTGCCAGCAGTTTATCTACAGGGGACACTGAAGCTTTCTTT. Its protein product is CASSLSTGDTEAFF.

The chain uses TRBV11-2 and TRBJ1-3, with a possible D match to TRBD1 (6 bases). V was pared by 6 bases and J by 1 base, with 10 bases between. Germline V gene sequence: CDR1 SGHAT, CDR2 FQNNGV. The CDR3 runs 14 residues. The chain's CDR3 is CASSPTGSGNTIYF. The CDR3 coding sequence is TGTGCCAGCAGTCCCACAGGGTCTGGAAACACCATATATTTT.

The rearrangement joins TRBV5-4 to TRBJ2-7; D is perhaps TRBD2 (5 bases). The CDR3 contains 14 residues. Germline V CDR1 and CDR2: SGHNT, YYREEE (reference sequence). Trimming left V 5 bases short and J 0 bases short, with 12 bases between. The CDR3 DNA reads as TGTGCCAGCAGTTACTCGGGGTCCTCCTACGAGCAGTACTTC. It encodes CASSYSGSSYEQYF.

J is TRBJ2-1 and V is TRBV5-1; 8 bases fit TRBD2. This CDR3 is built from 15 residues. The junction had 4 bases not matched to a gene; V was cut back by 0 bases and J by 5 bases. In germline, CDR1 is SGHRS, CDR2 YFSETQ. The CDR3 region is CASSLVLADDNEQFF. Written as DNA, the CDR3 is TGCGCCAGCAGCTTGGTACTAGCGGACGACAATGAGCAGTTCTTC.

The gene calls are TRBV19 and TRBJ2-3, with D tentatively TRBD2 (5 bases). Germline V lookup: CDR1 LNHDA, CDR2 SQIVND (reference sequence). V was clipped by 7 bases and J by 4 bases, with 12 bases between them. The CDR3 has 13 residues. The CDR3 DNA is TGTGCCAGTAAGGTTAGCGTCTCAGATACGCAGTATTTT. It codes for CASKVSVSDTQYF.

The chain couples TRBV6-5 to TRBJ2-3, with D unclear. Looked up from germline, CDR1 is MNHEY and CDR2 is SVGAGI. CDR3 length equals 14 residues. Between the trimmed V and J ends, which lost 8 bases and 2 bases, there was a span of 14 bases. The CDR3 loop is CASATRLNTDTQYF. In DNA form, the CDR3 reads TGTGCCAGCGCCACTCGATTGAACACAGATACGCAGTATTTT.